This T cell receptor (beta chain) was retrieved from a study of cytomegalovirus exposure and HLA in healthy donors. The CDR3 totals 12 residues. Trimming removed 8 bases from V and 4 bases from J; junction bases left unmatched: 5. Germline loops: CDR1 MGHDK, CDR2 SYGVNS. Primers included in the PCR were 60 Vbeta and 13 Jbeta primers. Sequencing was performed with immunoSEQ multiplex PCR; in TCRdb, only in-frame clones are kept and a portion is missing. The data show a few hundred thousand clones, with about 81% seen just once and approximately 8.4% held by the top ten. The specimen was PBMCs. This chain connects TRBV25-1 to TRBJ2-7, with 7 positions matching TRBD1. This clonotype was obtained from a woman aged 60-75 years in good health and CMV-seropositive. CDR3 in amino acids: CASRQGRYEQYF. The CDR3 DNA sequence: TGTGCCAGCCGACAGGGTAGATACGAGCAGTACTTC.